The present T cell receptor (beta chain) was sequenced within a study of CD8+CD57+ T cells in acquired aplastic anemia. At the level of the study: Each DNA sample taken from sorted CD4+ and CD8+ cells came to about 3 ug on average.

CDR3 length: 14 amino acids. Germline CDR1 reads SGHVS; CDR2 reads FQNEAQ. V lost 6 bases, J lost 0 bases, and 11 bases lay in between. Genomic DNA, the template, was used for profiling of the TCR beta VDJ and CDR3. A single record per CDR3 protein comes from TCRdb applying MiXCR to the reads. The table shows about 210,000 distinct CDR3 sequences, with roughly 57% occurring only once. About this clonotype: Antigen specificity is unknown.

Whole-study results and caveats: There were fewer than 35 CD8+ CDR3 sequences that occurred in both patients and controls.

Sequencing was performed on sorted CD4+, CD8+, or CD8+CD57+ T cells (not recorded which) from PBMCs. The clonotype was recovered from a human donor in good health. The chain is built from TRBV7-8 and TRBJ2-5, with D unclear. CDR3 sequence reads: CASSPLPDQETQYF. Here the CDR3 DNA reads TGTGCCAGCAGTCCCCTTCCTGACCAAGAGACCCAGTACTTC.